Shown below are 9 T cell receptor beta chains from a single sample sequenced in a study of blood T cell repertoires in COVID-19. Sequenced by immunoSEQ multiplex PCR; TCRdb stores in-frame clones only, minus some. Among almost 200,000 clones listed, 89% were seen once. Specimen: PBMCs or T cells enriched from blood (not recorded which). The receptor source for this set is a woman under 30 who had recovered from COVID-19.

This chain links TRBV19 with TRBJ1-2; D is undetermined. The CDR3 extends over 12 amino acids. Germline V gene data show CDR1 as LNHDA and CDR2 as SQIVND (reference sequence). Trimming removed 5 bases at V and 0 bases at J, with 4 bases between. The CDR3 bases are TGTGCCAGTAGTCAGACTAACTATGGCTACACCTTC. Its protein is CASSQTNYGYTF.

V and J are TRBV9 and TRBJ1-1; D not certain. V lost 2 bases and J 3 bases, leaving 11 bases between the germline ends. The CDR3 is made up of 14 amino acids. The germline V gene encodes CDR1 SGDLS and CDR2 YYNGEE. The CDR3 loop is CASSVEAGDTEAFF. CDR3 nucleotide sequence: TGTGCCAGCAGCGTTGAGGCCGGGGACACTGAAGCTTTCTTT. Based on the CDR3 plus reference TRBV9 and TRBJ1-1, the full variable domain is DSGVTQTPKHLITATGQRVTLRCSPRSGDLSVYWYQQSLDQGLQFLIQYYNGEERAKGNILERFSAQQFPDLHSELNLSSLELGDSALYFCASSVEAGDTEAFFGQGTRLTVV.

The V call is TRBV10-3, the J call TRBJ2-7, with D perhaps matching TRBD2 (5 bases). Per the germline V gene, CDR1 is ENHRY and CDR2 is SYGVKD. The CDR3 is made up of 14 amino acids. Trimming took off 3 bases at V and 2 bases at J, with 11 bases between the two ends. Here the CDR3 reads CAISEFFGTYEQYF. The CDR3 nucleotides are TGTGCCATCAGTGAATTCTTCGGGACCTACGAGCAGTACTTC.

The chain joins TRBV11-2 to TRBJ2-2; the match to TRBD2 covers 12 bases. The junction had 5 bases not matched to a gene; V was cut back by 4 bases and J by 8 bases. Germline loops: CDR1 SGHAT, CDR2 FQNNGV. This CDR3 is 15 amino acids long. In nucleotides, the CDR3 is TGTGCCAGCAGCTCGACTAGCGGGGGATGGGGGGAGCTGTTTTTT. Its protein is CASSSTSGGWGELFF.

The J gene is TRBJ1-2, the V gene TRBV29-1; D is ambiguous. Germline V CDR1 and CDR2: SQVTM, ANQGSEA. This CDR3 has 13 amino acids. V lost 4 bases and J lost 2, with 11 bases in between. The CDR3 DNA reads TGCAGCGTTGTTGCGTCAGGAAACTATGGCTACACCTTC. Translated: CSVVASGNYGYTF.

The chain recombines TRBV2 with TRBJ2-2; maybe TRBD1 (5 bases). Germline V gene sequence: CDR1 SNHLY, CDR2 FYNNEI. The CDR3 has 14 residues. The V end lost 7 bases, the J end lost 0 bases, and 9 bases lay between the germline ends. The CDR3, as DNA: TGTGCCAGCAAACAGGCGACGAACACCGGGGAGCTGTTTTTT. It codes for CASKQATNTGELFF.

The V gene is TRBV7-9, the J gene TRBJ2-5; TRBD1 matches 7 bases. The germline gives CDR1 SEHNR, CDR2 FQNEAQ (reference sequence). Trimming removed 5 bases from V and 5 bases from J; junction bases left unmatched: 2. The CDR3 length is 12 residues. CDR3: CASSEQGETQYF. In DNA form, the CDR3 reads TGTGCCAGCAGCGAACAGGGGGAGACCCAGTACTTC.

CDR3 protein: CASSLASRGLETQYF. The DNA of the CDR3 is TGTGCCAGCAGTTTAGCCAGTCGGGGTCTCGAGACCCAGTACTTC. The J gene is TRBJ2-5, the V gene TRBV28; tentatively, D is TRBD2 (5 bases). V gave up 2 bases and J gave up 5 bases, with 15 bases separating them. Germline-derived CDR1 and CDR2 are MDHEN and SYDVKM. This CDR3 has 15 amino acids.

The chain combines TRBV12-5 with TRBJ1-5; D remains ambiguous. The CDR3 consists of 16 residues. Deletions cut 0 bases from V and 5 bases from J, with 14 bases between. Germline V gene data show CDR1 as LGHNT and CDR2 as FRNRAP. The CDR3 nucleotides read TGTGCTAGTGGTTTGGTACTTCCCGGGGTACATCAGCCCCAGCATTTT. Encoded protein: CASGLVLPGVHQPQHF.